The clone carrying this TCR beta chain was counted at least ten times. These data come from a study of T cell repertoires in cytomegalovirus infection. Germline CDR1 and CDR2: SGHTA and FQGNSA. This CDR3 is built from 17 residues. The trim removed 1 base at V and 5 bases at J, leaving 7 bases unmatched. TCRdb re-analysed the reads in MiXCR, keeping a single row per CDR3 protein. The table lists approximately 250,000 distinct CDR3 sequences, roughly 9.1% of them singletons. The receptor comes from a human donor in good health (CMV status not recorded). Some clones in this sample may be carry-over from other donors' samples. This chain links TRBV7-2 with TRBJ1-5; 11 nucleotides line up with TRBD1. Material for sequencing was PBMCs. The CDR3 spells CASSLGWGQGVDQPQHF. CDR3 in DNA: TGTGCCAGCAGCTTAGGGTGGGGACAGGGGGTGGATCAGCCCCAGCATTTT.